Below, 27 T cell receptor beta chains from the same sample are listed, as sequenced in a study of vaccination effects on CD4 cells after COVID-19. ViraFEST used viral peptide pools to expand antigen-specific CD4+ T cells before sequencing. It was after 10 days of culture that CD4+ T cells were isolated. No antigen has been assigned to these receptors. Here immunoSEQ multiplex PCR was the method, and the copy in TCRdb shows in-frame clones only, minus some. The repertoire consists of 30,000 to 35,000 clones, with 55% to 75% occurring once and the leading ten covering around 28%. Sequenced material: CD4+ T cells from PBMCs cultured with HCoV-229E spike peptides, taken before COVID-19 vaccination. Receptor source: a human donor who received a COVID-19 vaccine.

This clone was counted a single time. CDR3 region: CATSPDRVNTEAFF. The CDR3 nucleotides are TGTGCCACCAGCCCGGACAGAGTGAACACTGAAGCTTTCTTT. V and J are TRBV15 and TRBJ1-1; weak D call: TRBD1 (6 bases). Trimming removed 5 bases at V and 0 bases at J, with 10 bases between. Germline loops: CDR1 LNHNV, CDR2 YYDKDF (reference sequence). CDR3 length: 14 amino acids.

The chain combines TRBV5-1 with TRBJ2-6; unclear D gene. The germline V and J ends were trimmed by 1 base and 1 base, with 9 bases remaining between them. The V gene's germline CDR1 is SGHRS and CDR2 YFSETQ. The CDR3 is made up of 16 amino acids. This chain's CDR3 is CASSLIVGSGANVLTF. In nucleotides, the CDR3 is TGCGCCAGCAGCTTGATAGTGGGTTCTGGGGCCAACGTCCTGACTTTC.

In the case of this clone: One end of the junction fails to match germline, which may point to a read error. The V and J genes are TRBV7-7 and TRBJ2-1; possible D gene TRBD2, 6 bases. Germline loops: CDR1 SSHAT, CDR2 FNYEAQ (reference sequence). The CDR3 totals 16 residues. This chain's CDR3 is CASSSSIGGNYNEQFF. The CDR3 coding sequence is TGTGCTAGCAGCTCCTCTATTGGGGGGAACTACAATGAGCAGTTCTTC.

This chain joins TRBV14 and TRBJ2-1; D perhaps matches TRBD2 (7 bases). CDR1 SGHDN and CDR2 FVKESK come from the germline V gene. V gave up 2 bases and J gave up 10 bases, with 12 bases separating them. The CDR3 runs to 13 residues. As DNA, the CDR3 is TGTGCCAGCAGCCAACCGGGGGGCGGAGAGCAGTTCTTC. Its translation is CASSQPGGGEQFF.

The J gene is TRBJ2-5, the V gene TRBV7-9, with unresolved D. Per the germline V gene, CDR1 is SEHNR and CDR2 is FQNEAQ (reference sequence). The CDR3 is 15 amino acids. Trimming shortened V by 2 bases and J by 5 bases, and 15 bases separated the two germline ends. The CDR3 is CASSLPFAGLETQYF. The CDR3 bases are TGTGCCAGCAGCTTACCTTTTGCAGGTTTGGAGACCCAGTACTTC.

The V and J genes are TRBV5-1 and TRBJ2-5; 7 nucleotides agree with TRBD2. The CDR3 spans 15 residues. Germline CDR1 and CDR2: SGHRS and YFSETQ. J was trimmed by 1 base and V by 2 bases; bases with no gene match: 5. DNA of the CDR3: TGCGCCAGCAGCTTTGACGGGGGGTTCCAAGAGACCCAGTACTTC. It codes for CASSFDGGFQETQYF.

The chain has TRBV19 and TRBJ1-5, with 8 bases matching TRBD1. The CDR3 loop spans 15 amino acids. V lost 6 bases and J lost 0; bases outside the gene matches: 4. CDR1 LNHDA and CDR2 SQIVND come from the germline V gene (reference sequence). The DNA of the CDR3 is TGTGCCAGTAGCCCCCAGGGGGCTAGCAATCAGCCCCAGCATTTT. This sequence encodes CASSPQGASNQPQHF. The full variable domain, completed using reference TRBV19 and TRBJ1-5, is DGGITQSPKYLFRKEGQNVTLSCEQNLNHDAMYWYRQDPGQGLRLIYYSQIVNDFQKGDIAEGYSVSREKKESFPLTVTSAQKNPTAFYLCASSPQGASNQPQHFGDGTRLSIL.

The chain carries TRBV6-9 and TRBJ1-1; 12 bases are shared with TRBD1. This CDR3 is 15 amino acids long. Per the germline V gene, CDR1 is MNHGY and CDR2 is SVAAGI. The V gene end was trimmed by 6 bases and the J gene end by 4 bases; junction bases not matched to a gene: 6. This CDR3 is CASSRDRGRTTEAFF. DNA for the CDR3: TGTGCCAGCAGCCGGGACAGGGGGCGGACCACTGAAGCTTTCTTT.

In DNA, the CDR3 is TGTGCCAGCAGGGGCGGGTTGGGGACTGAAGCTTTCTTT. It yields the protein CASRGGLGTEAFF. This chain connects TRBV28 to TRBJ1-1; no clear D gene. CDR3 size: 13 residues. Germline V gene lookup returns CDR1 MDHEN and CDR2 SYDVKM. The V end was cut by 6 bases, the J end by 5 bases, with 13 bases between.

The chain has TRBV7-9 and TRBJ2-7; D may match TRBD1 or TRBD2 (5 bases each). V was pared by 1 base and J by 0 bases, with 7 bases between. CDR3 length: 14 amino acids. CDR1 and CDR2 from the germline V gene are SEHNR and FQNEAQ (reference sequence). DNA of the CDR3: TGTGCCAGCAGCTTAGGGGACGGCTCCTACGAGCAGTACTTC. Translating gives CASSLGDGSYEQYF.

By proportion, this clone is large. V and J are TRBV5-1 and TRBJ1-2; 9 bases match TRBD1. V shed 1 base and J 9 bases; nucleotides not matched to a gene: 13. Germline CDR1 is SGHRS and CDR2 is YFSETQ. This CDR3 is 16 amino acids long. CDR3 sequence reads: CASSLMTGGSSFSYTF. The CDR3 DNA reads as TGCGCCAGCAGCTTGATGACAGGGGGATCTTCTTTTAGCTACACCTTC.

This clone was seen only once. The V and J genes are TRBV7-2 and TRBJ2-7, with D perhaps TRBD1 (6 bases). Germline V gene sequence: CDR1 SGHTA, CDR2 FQGNSA. This CDR3 spans 15 amino acids. Trimming took off 2 bases at V and 3 bases at J, with 14 bases between the two ends. CDR3 amino acids: CASSLQVRTDYEQYF. The DNA for the CDR3 is TGTGCCAGCAGCTTACAGGTCAGGACAGACTACGAGCAGTACTTC. Drawing the rest from reference TRBV7-2 and TRBJ2-7, the complete variable domain is GAGVSQSPSNKVTEKGKDVELRCDPISGHTALYWYRQSLGQGLEFLIYFQGNSAPDKSGLPSDRFSAERTGGSVSTLTIQRTQQEDSAVYLCASSLQVRTDYEQYFGPGTRLTVT.

V gene TRBV7-9 combines with J gene TRBJ2-5, with 10 bases fitting TRBD2. After removal of 7 bases from V and 4 bases from J, the junction contained 12 bases not matched to a gene. The CDR3 runs 16 residues. Germline CDR1 and CDR2: SEHNR and FQNEAQ (reference sequence). CDR3 protein: CASTAGALAGVETQYF. The CDR3 nucleotides read TGTGCCAGCACCGCTGGGGCCCTAGCGGGAGTAGAGACCCAGTACTTC. Together with reference TRBV7-9 and TRBJ2-5, the CDR3 gives the full variable domain: DTGVSQNPRHKITKRGQNVTFRCDPISEHNRLYWYRQTLGQGPEFLTYFQNEAQLEKSRLLSDRFSAERPKGSFSTLEIQRTEQGDSAMYLCASTAGALAGVETQYFGPGTRLLVL.

J is TRBJ1-1 and V is TRBV27; D gene ambiguous. Trimming shortened V by 4 bases and J by 10 bases, and 13 bases separated the two germline ends. The CDR3 has 12 residues. The germline V gene has CDR1 MNHEY and CDR2 SMNVEV (reference sequence). The CDR3 DNA is TGTGCCAGCAGTTCCGCCAAGCAGAGAGCTTTCTTT. Translating it yields CASSSAKQRAFF.

The rearrangement uses TRBV7-9 and TRBJ1-1; a weak D match, TRBD1 (5 bases). CDR1 is SEHNR and CDR2 is FQNEAQ in the germline V gene (reference sequence). The CDR3 runs to 13 residues. The V end was cut by 5 bases, the J end by 8 bases, with 15 bases between. CDR3 in amino acids: CASSPIRGWEAFF. DNA of the CDR3: TGTGCCAGCAGCCCGATTAGGGGTTGGGAAGCTTTCTTT.

This rearrangement joins TRBV18 to TRBJ2-3; D remains ambiguous. Germline V CDR1 and CDR2: KGHSH, LQKENI. Trimming left V 0 bases short and J 2 bases short, with 3 bases between. This CDR3 is 13 amino acids long. This CDR3 reads CASSPPVTDTQYF. The CDR3 bases are TGTGCCAGCTCACCACCGGTCACAGATACGCAGTATTTT.

The rearrangement uses TRBV11-2 and TRBJ2-7, with TRBD2 as a possible D gene (5 bases). Germline CDR1 reads SGHAT; CDR2 reads FQNNGV. Trimming removed 5 bases from V and 3 bases from J, with 11 bases in between. CDR3 length equals 13 residues. CDR3 sequence: CASSIGLDYEQYF. CDR3 in DNA: TGTGCCAGCAGCATAGGACTTGACTACGAGCAGTACTTC. Drawing the rest from reference TRBV11-2 and TRBJ2-7, the complete variable domain is EAGVAQSPRYKIIEKRQSVAFWCNPISGHATLYWYQQILGQGPKLLIQFQNNGVVDDSQLPKDRFSAERLKGVDSTLKIQPAKLEDSAVYLCASSIGLDYEQYFGPGTRLTVT.

This clone was recorded only once. The rearrangement uses TRBV9 and TRBJ2-1; D gene ambiguous. This CDR3 has 12 residues. From germline, CDR1 is SGDLS and CDR2 YYNGEE. With 5 bases removed from V and 4 bases from J, the gap between germline ends came to 7 bases. CDR3 residues: CASSVSYNEQFF. Here the CDR3 DNA reads TGTGCCAGCAGTGTATCTTACAATGAGCAGTTCTTC.

In its sample, this clone was seen once. The chain has TRBV6-5 and TRBJ1-2; D unresolved. Germline CDR1 and CDR2: MNHEY and SVGAGI. The CDR3 is 15 amino acids. Trimming left V 5 bases short and J 3 bases short, with 16 bases between. The CDR3 DNA is TGTGCCAGCAGTACTCCGCGGGGTCGTGACTATGGCTACACCTTC. The encoded protein is CASSTPRGRDYGYTF.

This chain connects TRBV5-6 to TRBJ2-1; 9 bases are a match to TRBD1. In germline, CDR1 is SGHDT, CDR2 YYEEEE. CDR3 size: 15 residues. Germline trimming cut 3 bases from V and 8 bases from J; bases unmatched to any gene: 9. Here the CDR3 reads CASSSRTGERDEQFF. The CDR3 DNA reads as TGTGCCAGCAGCTCTAGGACAGGGGAAAGGGATGAGCAGTTCTTC.

This clone was counted a single time. The chain links TRBV9 to TRBJ2-2, with D tentatively TRBD2 (6 bases). CDR3 length: 17 residues. Germline lookup yields CDR1 SGDLS and CDR2 YYNGEE. Deletions cut 0 bases from V and 1 base from J, with 13 bases between. In DNA, the CDR3 is TGTGCCAGCAGCGTAGGTATCGGGGGACGGAACACCGGGGAGCTGTTTTTT. Protein sequence: CASSVGIGGRNTGELFF.

The chain couples TRBV28 to TRBJ1-1; unclear D gene. There are 11 residues in the CDR3. The V end was cut by 7 bases, the J end by 6 bases, with 9 bases between. The V gene's germline CDR1 is MDHEN and CDR2 SYDVKM. CDR3 in DNA: TGTGCCAGCACCACGTTGGCTGAAGCTTTCTTT. It yields the protein CASTTLAEAFF.

The gene calls are TRBV5-1 and TRBJ1-2; TRBD1 might be the D (5 bases). The CDR3 is 14 residues long. Trimming shortened V by 4 bases and J by 8 bases, and 18 bases separated the two germline ends. Germline CDR1 is SGHRS and CDR2 is YFSETQ. CDR3 nucleotides: TGCGCCAGCAGCCCCCAAGGGGTAGGGAGCGGCTACACCTTC. Protein: CASSPQGVGSGYTF.

The V gene is TRBV13, the J gene TRBJ2-7; 13 bases fit TRBD2. The CDR3 extends over 18 amino acids. Germline CDR1 is PRHDT and CDR2 is FYEKMQ (reference sequence). The V gene end was trimmed by 5 bases and the J gene end by 0 bases; junction bases not matched to a gene: 10. CDR3 protein: CASSPISTSGRTSYEQYF. CDR3 DNA: TGTGCCAGCAGCCCGATTTCGACTAGCGGGAGGACCTCCTACGAGCAGTACTTC.

This clone is a singleton in its sample. The chain combines TRBV5-1 with TRBJ2-5, with D maybe TRBD2 (6 bases). Germline values: CDR1 SGHRS, CDR2 YFSETQ. This CDR3 comprises 13 residues. Trimming took 4 bases from V and 1 from J, leaving 8 bases between them. The CDR3: CASSPGLQETQYF. The DNA of the CDR3 is TGCGCCAGCAGCCCGGGACTCCAAGAGACCCAGTACTTC.

The rearrangement uses TRBV6-2 or TRBV6-3 and TRBJ1-1; D is undetermined. This CDR3 comprises 14 residues. The V gene lost 6 bases and the J gene lost 1 base, with 12 bases spanning the gap. CDR1 is MNHEY, CDR2 SVGEGT, per germline. The CDR3 nucleotides are TGTGCCAGCAGCCTCGGACTCAAGAACACTGAAGCTTTCTTT. This gives the protein CASSLGLKNTEAFF.

The rearrangement links TRBV21-1 to TRBJ1-6. TRBV21-1 is termed a pseudogene. The CDR3 loop spans 16 amino acids. CDR3 nucleotides: TGTGCCAGCAGCCATGGTCCGGGTTTACGAGGTTCACCCCTCCACTTT. It translates to CASSHGPGLRGSPLHF.